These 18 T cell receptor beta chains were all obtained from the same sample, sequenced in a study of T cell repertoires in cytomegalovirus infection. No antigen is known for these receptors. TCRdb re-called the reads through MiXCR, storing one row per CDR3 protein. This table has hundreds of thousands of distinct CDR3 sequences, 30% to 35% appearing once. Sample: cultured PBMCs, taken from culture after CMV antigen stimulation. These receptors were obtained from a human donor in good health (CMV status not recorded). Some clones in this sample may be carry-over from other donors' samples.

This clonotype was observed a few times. The CDR3: CASSIVASTHTGELFF. Written as DNA, the CDR3 is TGTGCCAGTAGTATAGTGGCTAGCACCCACACCGGGGAGCTGTTTTTT. V usage is TRBV19 and J usage is TRBJ2-2; TRBD2 might be the D (5 bases). CDR1 is LNHDA and CDR2 is SQIVND in the germline V gene (reference sequence). The CDR3 is made up of 16 amino acids. V was cut by 1 base and J by 3 bases, with 12 bases left in between.

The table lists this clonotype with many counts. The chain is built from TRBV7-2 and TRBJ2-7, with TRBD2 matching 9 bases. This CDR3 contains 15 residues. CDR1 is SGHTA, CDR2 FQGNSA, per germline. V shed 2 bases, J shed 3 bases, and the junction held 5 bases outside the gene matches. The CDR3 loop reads CASSLSREGYYEQYF. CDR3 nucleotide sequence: TGTGCCAGCAGCTTATCGCGGGAGGGCTACTACGAGCAGTACTTC. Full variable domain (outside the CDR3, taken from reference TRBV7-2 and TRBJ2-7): GAGVSQSPSNKVTEKGKDVELRCDPISGHTALYWYRQSLGQGLEFLIYFQGNSAPDKSGLPSDRFSAERTGGSVSTLTIQRTQQEDSAVYLCASSLSREGYYEQYFGPGTRLTVT.

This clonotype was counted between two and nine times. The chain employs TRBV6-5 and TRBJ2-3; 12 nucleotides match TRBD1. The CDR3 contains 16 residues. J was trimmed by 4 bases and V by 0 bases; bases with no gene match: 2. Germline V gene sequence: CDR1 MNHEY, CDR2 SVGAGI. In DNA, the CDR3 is TGTGCCAGCAGTTACTCCGGGACAGGGGGCCCAGATACGCAGTATTTT. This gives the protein CASSYSGTGGPDTQYF.

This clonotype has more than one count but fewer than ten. Here the CDR3 DNA reads TGTGCCAGCAAAGTGGGACAGGGGGCTTATAATTCACCCCTCCACTTT. This gives the protein CASKVGQGAYNSPLHF. J is TRBJ1-6 and V is TRBV6-1; TRBD1 agrees at 12 bases. V gave up 7 bases and J gave up 4 bases; unmatched junction bases: 5. Germline-derived CDR1 and CDR2 are MNHNS and SASEGT. CDR3 length: 16 amino acids.

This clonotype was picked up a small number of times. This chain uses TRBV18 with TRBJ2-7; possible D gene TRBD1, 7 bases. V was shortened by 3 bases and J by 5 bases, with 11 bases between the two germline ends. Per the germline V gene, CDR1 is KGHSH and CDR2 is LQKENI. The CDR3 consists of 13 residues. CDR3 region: CASSPEGAHEQYF. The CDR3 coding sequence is TGTGCCAGCTCACCGGAGGGGGCCCACGAGCAGTACTTC. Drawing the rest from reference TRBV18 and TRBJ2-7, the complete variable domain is NAGVMQNPRHLVRRRGQEARLRCSPMKGHSHVYWYRQLPEEGLKFMVYLQKENIIDESGMPKERFSAEFPKEGPSILRIQQVVRGDSAAYFCASSPEGAHEQYFGPGTRLTVT.

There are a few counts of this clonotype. CDR3 nucleotide sequence: TGTGCCAGCACACTCGAGGGTACCGGGGAGCTGTTTTTT. Protein sequence: CASTLEGTGELFF. This sequence joins TRBV2 and TRBJ2-2; D is possibly TRBD2 (5 bases). V was cut by 7 bases and J by 5 bases, with 11 bases left in between. This CDR3 has 13 residues. Germline assignment: CDR1 SNHLY and CDR2 FYNNEI. Drawing the rest from reference TRBV2 and TRBJ2-2, the complete variable domain is EPEVTQTPSHQVTQMGQEVILRCVPISNHLYFYWYRQILGQKVEFLVSFYNNEISEKSEIFDDQFSVERPDGSNFTLKIRSTKLEDSAMYFCASTLEGTGELFFGEGSRLTVL.

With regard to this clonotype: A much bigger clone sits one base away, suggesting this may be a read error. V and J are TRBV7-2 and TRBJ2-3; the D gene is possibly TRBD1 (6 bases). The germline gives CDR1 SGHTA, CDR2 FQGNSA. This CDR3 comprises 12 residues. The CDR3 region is CASSPTGDSQNF. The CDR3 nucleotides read TGTGCCAGCAGCCCGACAGGTGACTCGCAGAATTTT.

CDR3 sequence reads: CASSHPYRGSLNEKLFF. The CDR3 DNA reads TGCGCCAGCAGCCACCCGTACAGGGGTTCTCTTAATGAAAAACTGTTTTTT. The chain carries TRBV4-1 and TRBJ1-4; TRBD1 matches at 7 bases. Unmatched junction bases numbered 11, after V lost 3 bases and J lost 4 bases. Germline V gene data show CDR1 as MGHRA and CDR2 as YSYEKL. The CDR3 runs to 17 residues.

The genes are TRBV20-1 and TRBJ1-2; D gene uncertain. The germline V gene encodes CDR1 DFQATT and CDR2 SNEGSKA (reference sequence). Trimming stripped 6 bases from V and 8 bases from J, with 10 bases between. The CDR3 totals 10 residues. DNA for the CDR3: TGCAGTGCCGGTGGGATCGGCTACACCTTC. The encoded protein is CSAGGIGYTF.

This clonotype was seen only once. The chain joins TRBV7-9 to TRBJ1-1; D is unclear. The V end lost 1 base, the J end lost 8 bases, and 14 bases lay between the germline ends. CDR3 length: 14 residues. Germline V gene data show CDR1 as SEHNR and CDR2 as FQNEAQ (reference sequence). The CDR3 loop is CASSLVAGRSEAFF. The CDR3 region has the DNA TGTGCCAGCAGCTTAGTGGCAGGCCGATCAGAAGCTTTCTTT.

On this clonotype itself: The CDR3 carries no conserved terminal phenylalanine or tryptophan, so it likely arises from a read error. Here the CDR3 DNA reads TGCAGTGCTAGGGACGCGAGCTCTGGAAACACCATATATTCT. Protein: CSARDASSGNTIYS. J is TRBJ1-3 and V is TRBV20-1; D is unresolved. With 3 bases removed from V and 0 bases from J, the gap between germline ends came to 9 bases. This CDR3 comprises 14 residues. CDR1 and CDR2 from the germline V gene are DFQATT and SNEGSKA (reference sequence).

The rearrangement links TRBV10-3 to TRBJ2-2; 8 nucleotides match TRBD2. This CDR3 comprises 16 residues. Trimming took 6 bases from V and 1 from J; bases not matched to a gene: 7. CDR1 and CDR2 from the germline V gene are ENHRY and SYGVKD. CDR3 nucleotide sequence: TGTGCCATCAGGAATACCGGGACTAGGAACACCGGGGAGCTGTTTTTT. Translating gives CAIRNTGTRNTGELFF.

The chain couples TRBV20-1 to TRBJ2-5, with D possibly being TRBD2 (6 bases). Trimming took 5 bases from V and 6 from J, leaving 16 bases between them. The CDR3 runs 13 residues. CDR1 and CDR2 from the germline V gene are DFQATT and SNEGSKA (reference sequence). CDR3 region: CSAGASGVQTQYF. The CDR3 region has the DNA TGCAGTGCTGGGGCTTCGGGGGTTCAGACCCAGTACTTC.

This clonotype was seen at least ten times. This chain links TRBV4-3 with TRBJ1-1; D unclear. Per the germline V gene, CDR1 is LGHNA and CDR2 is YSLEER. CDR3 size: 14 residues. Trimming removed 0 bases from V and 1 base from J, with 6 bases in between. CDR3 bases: TGCGCCAGCAGCCAAGATTTTTGGAACACTGAAGCTTTCTTT. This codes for CASSQDFWNTEAFF.

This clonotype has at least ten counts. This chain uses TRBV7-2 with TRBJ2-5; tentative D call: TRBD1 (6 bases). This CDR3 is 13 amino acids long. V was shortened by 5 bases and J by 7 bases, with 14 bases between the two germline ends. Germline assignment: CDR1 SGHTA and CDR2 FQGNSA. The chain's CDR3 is CASSLRQAGTQYF. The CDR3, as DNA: TGTGCCAGCAGCCTTAGACAGGCCGGGACCCAGTACTTC.

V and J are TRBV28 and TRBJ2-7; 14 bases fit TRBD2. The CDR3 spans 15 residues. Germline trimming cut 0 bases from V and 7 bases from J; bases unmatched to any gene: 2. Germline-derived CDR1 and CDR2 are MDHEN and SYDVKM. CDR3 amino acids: CASSLWTSGGGEQYF. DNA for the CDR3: TGTGCCAGCAGTTTATGGACTAGCGGGGGGGGGGAGCAGTACTTC.

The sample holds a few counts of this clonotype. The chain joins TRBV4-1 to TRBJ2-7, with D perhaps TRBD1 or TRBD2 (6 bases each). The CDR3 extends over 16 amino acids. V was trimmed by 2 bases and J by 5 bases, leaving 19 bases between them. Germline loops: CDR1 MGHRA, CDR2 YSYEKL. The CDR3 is CASSQSGRNRADEQYF. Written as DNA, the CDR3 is TGCGCCAGCAGCCAAAGTGGGAGGAACAGGGCTGACGAGCAGTACTTC.

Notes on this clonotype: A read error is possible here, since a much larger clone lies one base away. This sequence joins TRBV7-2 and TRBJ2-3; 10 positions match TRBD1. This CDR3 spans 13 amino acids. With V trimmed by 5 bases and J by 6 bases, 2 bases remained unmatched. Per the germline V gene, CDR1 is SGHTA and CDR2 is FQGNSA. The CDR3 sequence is CASSRDRGDTQYF. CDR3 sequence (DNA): TGTGCCAGCAGCCGGGACAGGGGTGATACGCAGTATTTT.